The source of this T cell receptor (beta chain) is a study of shared clonotypes between healthy human individuals. V lost 0 bases to trimming and J lost 2 bases, with 10 bases between them. The CDR3 runs to 15 residues. Germline CDR1 is SNHLY and CDR2 is FYNNEI. The assay was immunoSEQ multiplex PCR, and TCRdb's table has in-frame clones only and misses some. Here the sample spans 650,000 to 700,000 clones, about 92% being singletons. As concerns this clone: Other nucleotide sequences in the sample specify the same CDR3.

The sample was memory CD8+ T cells from PBMCs. Subset defined: CD45RO+ cells pooled with CCR7-negative TemRA cells. The origin of this receptor is a man between 18 and 29 years old in good health. Some clones in this sample may be carry-over from other donors' samples. The genes are TRBV2 and TRBJ1-1; a possible D gene is TRBD1 (5 bases). CDR3 nucleotide sequence: TGTGCCAGCAGTGAAGCGGGGCAGGGAAACACTGAAGCTTTCTTT. It is translated as CASSEAGQGNTEAFF.